Listed here are 11 T cell receptor beta chains from one sample, sequenced in a study of identical twins. TCRdb independently ran MiXCR on the 5' RACE reads; one entry per CDR3 protein. The profile covers approximately 230,000 distinct CDR3 sequences, with more than 12% appearing a single time and around 8.3% taken by the ten largest. Sequencing was carried out using memory (CD45RO+) T cells sorted from blood. These receptors came from a woman aged 18 to 35 in good health.

The rearrangement links TRBV12-3 or TRBV12-4 to TRBJ1-6, with unresolved D. Trimming left V 1 base short and J 8 bases short, with 9 bases between. This CDR3 has 14 residues. CDR3 sequence reads: CASSLEVSYSPLHF. Here the CDR3 DNA reads TGTGCCAGCAGTTTAGAGGTGTCCTATTCACCCCTCCACTTT.

The chain couples TRBV5-1 to TRBJ2-1; TRBD2 agrees at 12 bases. The CDR3 extends over 17 amino acids. Trimming took 0 bases from V and 4 from J; bases not matched to a gene: 5. Looked up from germline, CDR1 is SGHRS and CDR2 is YFSETQ. In nucleotides, the CDR3 is TGCGCCAGCAGCTTGGCCCGACTAGCGGGGGTATACAATGAGCAGTTCTTC. This codes for CASSLARLAGVYNEQFF. The full variable domain, with the rest looked up from reference TRBV5-1 and TRBJ2-1, is KAGVTQTPRYLIKTRGQQVTLSCSPISGHRSVSWYQQTPGQGLQFLFEYFSETQRNKGNFPGRFSGRQFSNSRSEMNVSTLELGDSALYLCASSLARLAGVYNEQFFGPGTRLTVL.

This clonotype was seen only a few times. The chain links TRBV14 to TRBJ1-1; a weak D match, TRBD1 (6 bases). The V end was cut by 8 bases, the J end by 2 bases, with 12 bases between. The CDR3 runs to 13 residues. Germline CDR1 SGHDN, CDR2 FVKESK. The DNA for the CDR3 is TGTGCCAGCGCCGGACAGTCCAACACTGAAGCTTTCTTT. Amino acid sequence: CASAGQSNTEAFF.

This chain links TRBV2 with TRBJ2-1; TRBD1 matches at 7 bases. With 7 bases clipped from V and 6 bases from J, the junction kept 6 bases outside the gene matches. CDR3 length: 13 amino acids. Germline CDR1 is SNHLY and CDR2 is FYNNEI. CDR3 residues: CASTQGLGNEQFF. CDR3 bases: TGTGCCAGCACACAGGGGCTAGGCAATGAGCAGTTCTTC.

The rearrangement links TRBV6-2 or TRBV6-3 to TRBJ2-1; 12 bases are shared with TRBD2. Germline assignment: CDR1 MNHEY and CDR2 SVGEGT. After removal of 5 bases from V and 4 bases from J, the junction contained 12 bases not matched to a gene. The CDR3 consists of 18 residues. The CDR3 bases are TGTGCCAGCAGTACAAACCTAGGAGGACTAGCGGGATACAATGAGCAGTTCTTC. Protein product: CASSTNLGGLAGYNEQFF.

This sequence joins TRBV5-1 and TRBJ2-3; D is perhaps TRBD2 (6 bases). The CDR3 has 14 amino acids. V lost 0 bases to trimming and J lost 5 bases, with 10 bases between them. Per germline, CDR1 SGHRS and CDR2 YFSETQ. The CDR3: CASSLEARGDTQYF. CDR3 in DNA: TGCGCCAGCAGCTTGGAAGCGCGGGGAGATACGCAGTATTTT.

This clonotype was counted between two and nine times. The CDR3, as DNA: TGTGCCAGCAGCTTTCTCCTGATCTCCTACGAGCAGTACTTC. Protein sequence: CASSFLLISYEQYF. J is TRBJ2-7 and V is TRBV5-5; D is unresolved. This CDR3 is 14 amino acids long. CDR1 and CDR2 (germline): SGHKS, YYEKEE (reference sequence). V was shortened by 2 bases and J by 0 bases, with 9 bases between the two germline ends.

This clonotype was seen many times. The J gene is TRBJ1-2, the V gene TRBV7-2; tentative D call: TRBD1 (5 bases). Trimming took 1 base from V and 7 from J, leaving 13 bases between them. The CDR3 is 14 residues long. Germline values: CDR1 SGHTA, CDR2 FQGNSA. Written as DNA, the CDR3 is TGTGCCAGCAGCTTAGGATTCAGGGTGGGTGGCTACACCTTC. This translates into CASSLGFRVGGYTF.

This chain uses TRBV10-1 with TRBJ2-1, with TRBD2 identical over 8 bases. In germline, CDR1 is WNHNN, CDR2 SYGVQD (reference sequence). The CDR3 contains 15 residues. V lost 0 bases, J lost 3 bases, and 1 base stayed unmatched. The CDR3 sequence: CASSESGTSYNEQFF. For the CDR3, the DNA is TGCGCCAGCAGTGAGTCTGGGACTAGCTACAATGAGCAGTTCTTC.

This chain uses TRBV7-6 with TRBJ1-6, with D perhaps matching TRBD1 (5 bases). The CDR3 spans 11 residues. Germline V gene lookup returns CDR1 SGHVS and CDR2 FNYEAQ. With 11 bases removed from V and 11 bases from J, the gap between germline ends came to 13 bases. CDR3 amino acids: CARVGGPPLHF. The CDR3 DNA reads TGTGCCCGTGTTGGGGGTCCACCCCTCCACTTT.

CDR3 amino acids: CASGQTLHRETQYF. CDR3 bases: TGTGCCTCGGGACAGACCCTCCATCGAGAGACCCAGTACTTC. The chain joins TRBV30 to TRBJ2-5, with TRBD1 matching 7 bases. Germline V CDR1 and CDR2: GTSNPN, SVGIG (reference sequence). The CDR3 is 14 amino acids. The V gene end was trimmed by 7 bases and the J gene end by 4 bases; junction bases not matched to a gene: 12.